Sequencing of this T cell receptor beta chain was carried out in a study of cytomegalovirus exposure and HLA in healthy donors. The CDR3 loop spans 15 amino acids. Germline CDR1 SQVTM, CDR2 ANQGSEA. V was pared by 5 bases and J by 4 bases, with 21 bases between. In nominal health when sampled, donors likely had unrecorded immune exposures nonetheless. PCR primers comprised 60 Vbeta and 13 Jbeta primers. The method was immunoSEQ multiplex PCR; TCRdb's version includes in-frame clones alone and lacks a portion of them. The sample lists 120,000 or so clones, approximately 72% occurring once. The V call is TRBV29-1, the J call TRBJ2-7; D might be TRBD2 (7 bases). Sequences were obtained from PBMCs. This clonotype originated in a woman in her 50s in good health and CMV-seropositive. The CDR3 sequence is CSVMGGAVRRYEQYF. As DNA, the CDR3 is TGCAGCGTTATGGGGGGGGCAGTCAGGCGTTACGAGCAGTACTTC.